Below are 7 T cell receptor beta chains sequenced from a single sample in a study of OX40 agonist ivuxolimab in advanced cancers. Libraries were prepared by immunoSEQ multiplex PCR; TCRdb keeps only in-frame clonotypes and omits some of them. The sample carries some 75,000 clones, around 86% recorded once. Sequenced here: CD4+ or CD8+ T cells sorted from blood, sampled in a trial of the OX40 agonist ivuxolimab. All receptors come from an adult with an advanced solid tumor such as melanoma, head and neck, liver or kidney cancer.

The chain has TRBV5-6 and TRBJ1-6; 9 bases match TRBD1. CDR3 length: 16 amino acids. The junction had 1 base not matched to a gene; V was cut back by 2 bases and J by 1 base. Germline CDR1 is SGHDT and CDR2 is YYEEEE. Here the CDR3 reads CASSLDRGSYNSPLHF. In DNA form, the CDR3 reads TGTGCCAGCAGCTTAGACAGGGGGTCCTATAATTCACCCCTCCACTTT. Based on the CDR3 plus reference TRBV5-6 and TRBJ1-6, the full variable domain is DAGVTQSPTHLIKTRGQQVTLRCSPKSGHDTVSWYQQALGQGPQFIFQYYEEEERQRGNFPDRFSGHQFPNYSSELNVNALLLGDSALYLCASSLDRGSYNSPLHFGNGTRLTVT.

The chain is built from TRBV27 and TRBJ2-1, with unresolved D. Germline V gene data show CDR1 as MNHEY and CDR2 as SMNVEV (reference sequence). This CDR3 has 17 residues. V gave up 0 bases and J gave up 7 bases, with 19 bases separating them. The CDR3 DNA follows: TGTGCCAGCAGTTTATCTCCAAGGGATTCAGTACGGAATGAGCAGTTCTTC. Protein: CASSLSPRDSVRNEQFF.

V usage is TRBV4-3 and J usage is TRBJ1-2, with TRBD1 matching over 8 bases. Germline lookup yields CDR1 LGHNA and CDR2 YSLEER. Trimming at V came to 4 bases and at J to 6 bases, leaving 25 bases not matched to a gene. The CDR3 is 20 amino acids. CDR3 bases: TGCGCCAGCAGCCTCAAGGTGGTGTCAGTGTTAGACAGGGGAATGGATGGCTACACCTTC. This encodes CASSLKVVSVLDRGMDGYTF.

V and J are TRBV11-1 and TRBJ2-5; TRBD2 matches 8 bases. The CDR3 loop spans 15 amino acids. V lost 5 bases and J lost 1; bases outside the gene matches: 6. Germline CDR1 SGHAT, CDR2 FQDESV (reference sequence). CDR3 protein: CASSRRLASQETQYF. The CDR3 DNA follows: TGTGCCAGCAGCAGAAGACTAGCGTCCCAAGAGACCCAGTACTTC.

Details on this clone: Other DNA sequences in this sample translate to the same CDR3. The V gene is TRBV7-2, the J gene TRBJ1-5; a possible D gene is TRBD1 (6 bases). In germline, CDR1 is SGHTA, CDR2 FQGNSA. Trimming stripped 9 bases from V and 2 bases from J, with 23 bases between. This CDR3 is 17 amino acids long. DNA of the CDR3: TGTGCCAGTAGTTCCCGGGGGGCGTATGGAGGCAATCAGCCCCAGCATTTT. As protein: CASSSRGAYGGNQPQHF.

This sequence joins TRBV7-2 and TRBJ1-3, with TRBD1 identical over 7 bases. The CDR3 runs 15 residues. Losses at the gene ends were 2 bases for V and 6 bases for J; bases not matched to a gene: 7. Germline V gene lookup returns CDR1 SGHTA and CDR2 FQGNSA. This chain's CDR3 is CASSLRGQGLNTIYF. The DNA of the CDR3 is TGTGCCAGCAGCTTAAGGGGGCAGGGTCTAAACACCATATATTTT.

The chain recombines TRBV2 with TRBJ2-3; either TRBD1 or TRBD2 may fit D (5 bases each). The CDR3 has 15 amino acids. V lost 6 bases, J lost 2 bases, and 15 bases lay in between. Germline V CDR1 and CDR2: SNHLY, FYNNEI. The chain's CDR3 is CASRADRDHTDTQYF. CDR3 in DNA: TGTGCCAGCAGGGCAGACCGGGACCACACAGATACGCAGTATTTT.